This T cell receptor (beta chain) is drawn from a study of cytomegalovirus exposure and HLA in healthy donors. Study-wide context: Some 85 million unique TCRs, all from HLA-typed donors, were included in an early release of the data.

Findings and caveats of the study: Rarity characterized most TCR sequences, yet some public TCRs appeared in many donors. The study dropped some indistinguishable V segments, TRBV6-2 and TRBV6-3 among them.

To note about this clone: As yet, its antigen is unknown.

Use of 60 Vbeta and 13 Jbeta primers characterized the PCR. Sequencing was performed with immunoSEQ multiplex PCR; in TCRdb, only in-frame clones are kept and a portion is missing. The data hold about 110,000 clones, with 70% to 80% observed a single time. Trimming pared 2 bases from V and 4 bases from J, leaving 6 bases between. The CDR3 extends over 12 amino acids. Germline V gives CDR1 GTSNPN, CDR2 SVGIG (reference sequence). Sequencing was performed on PBMCs. V and J are TRBV30 and TRBJ1-3; D unresolved. The clonotype comes from a boy aged 10-17 years in good health and CMV-seronegative. The CDR3 protein is CAWSSRGNTIYF. The CDR3 DNA reads TGTGCCTGGAGTTCCCGGGGAAACACCATATATTTT.